A selection of T cell receptor beta chains follows, all from one sample in a study of blood T cells in healthy people across ages. TCRdb independently ran MiXCR on the 5' RACE reads; one entry per CDR3 protein. The sample consists of around 790,000 distinct CDR3 sequences, approximately 48% of them appearing once. Sequencing used blood. The receptors shown here come from a man in his fifties or sixties in good health. Both conserved end residues are part of each CDR3. The D gene is left open where the match is weak. Clone size appears in some rows only: once, few, many, or a class for an expanded clone.

TRBV6-1	TRBJ1-5	13	NA	NA	TGTGCCAGCAGCTCGTCAGATAATCAGCCCCAGCATTTT	CASSSSDNQPQHF
TRBV10-2	TRBJ2-7	16	many	TRBD2	TGCGCCAGCAGTGAGGTCCAGCGGGGGGCCACCTACGAGCAGTACTTC	CASSEVQRGATYEQYF
TRBV6-6	TRBJ2-5	14	NA	NA	TGTGCTAGCAGTTTATCGGCCGCCGGGGAGACCCAGTACTTC	CASSLSAAGETQYF
TRBV3-1	TRBJ2-5	14	few	NA	TGTGCCAGCAGCCCCCCTGGGACAAGTTCGGGGCAGTACTTC	CASSPPGTSSGQYF
TRBV4-1	TRBJ1-1	15	NA	TRBD1	TGTGCCAGCAGCCAAGGGGACAGGATGGTCACTGAAGCTTTCTTT	CASSQGDRMVTEAFF
TRBV20-1	TRBJ1-5	14	NA	NA	TGCAGTGCTAGGATTCAGGGTTTCAATCAGCCCCAGCATTTT	CSARIQGFNQPQHF
TRBV30	TRBJ2-2	15	NA	TRBD1	TGTGCCTGGAGGCGACAGGGATATGACACCGGGGAGCTGTTTTTT	CAWRRQGYDTGELFF
TRBV20-1	TRBJ1-4	13	NA	NA	TGCAGTGCTATAGTAGGGCGGAATGAAAAACTGTTTTTT	CSAIVGRNEKLFF
TRBV2	TRBJ2-3	15	NA	TRBD1	TGTGCCAGCAGTCCACAGGGGGCGCGCACAGATACGCAGTATTTT	CASSPQGARTDTQYF
TRBV9	TRBJ1-1	14	few	NA	TGTGCCAGCAGCGTAGTTAGTACTGCGACTGAAGCTTTCTTT	CASSVVSTATEAFF
TRBV20-1	TRBJ2-5	16	few	TRBD2	TGCAGTGCTAGTGCATGGCTAGCGGGGGGCCAAGAGACCCAGTACTTC	CSASAWLAGGQETQYF
TRBV29-1	TRBJ2-7	14	NA	NA	TGCAGCGTTGATCGGCGGAGCTCCTACAATGAGCAGTACTTC	CSVDRRSSYNEQYF
TRBV7-2	TRBJ2-4	16	once	TRBD2	TGTGCCAGCAGCCGGAGGACTAGCGGGACAAGTGGCATTCAGTACTTC	CASSRRTSGTSGIQYF
TRBV29-1	TRBJ2-3	17	NA	NA	TGCAGCGCCCGGGGAGGTATCAGCGGCCTTCGGGGAGATACGCAGTATTTT	CSARGGISGLRGDTQYF
TRBV5-5	TRBJ2-1	10	NA	NA	TGTGCCAGCAGCCATGGAGGGCAGTTCTTC	CASSHGGQFF
TRBV24-1	TRBJ2-1	14	NA	TRBD1	TGTGCCACCAGTGACCGGGACAGGGCACGGGAGCAGTTCTTC	CATSDRDRAREQFF
TRBV11-1	TRBJ2-1	15	few	TRBD2	TGTGCCAGCAGCTTAGACGGGGGGGCTGTAAATGAGCAGTTCTTC	CASSLDGGAVNEQFF
TRBV11-2	TRBJ1-2	13	NA	TRBD1	TGTGCCAGCAGCTCCCAAGGGGGCCGTGGCTACACCTTC	CASSSQGGRGYTF
TRBV5-1	TRBJ2-2	15	once	NA	TGCGCCAGCAGCTTGTCGCGGGTGGGCACCGGGGAGCTGTTTTTT	CASSLSRVGTGELFF
TRBV7-8	TRBJ2-1	20	NA	TRBD2	TGTGCCAGCGGGCGGAGGAGCGGGGGGCGACTATTATCCTTCTACAATGAGCAGTTCTTC	CASGRRSGGRLLSFYNEQFF